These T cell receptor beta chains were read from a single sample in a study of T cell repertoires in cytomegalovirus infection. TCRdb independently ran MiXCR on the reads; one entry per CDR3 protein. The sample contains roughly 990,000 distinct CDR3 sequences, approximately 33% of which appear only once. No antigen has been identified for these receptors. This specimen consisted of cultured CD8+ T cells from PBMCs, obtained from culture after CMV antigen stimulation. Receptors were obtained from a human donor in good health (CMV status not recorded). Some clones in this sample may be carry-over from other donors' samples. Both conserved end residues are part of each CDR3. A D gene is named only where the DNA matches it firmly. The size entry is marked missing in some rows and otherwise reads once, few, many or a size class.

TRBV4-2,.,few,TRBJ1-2,CASSQDSYSREGYTF,TGTGCCAGCAGCCAAGATTCTTATTCCAGGGAGGGCTACACCTTC
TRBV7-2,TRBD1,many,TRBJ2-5,CASTPWDRSETQYF,TGTGCCAGCACCCCTTGGGACAGGTCGGAGACCCAGTACTTC
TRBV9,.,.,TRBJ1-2,CASSVARNGYTF,TGTGCCAGCAGCGTAGCCCGAAATGGCTACACCTTC
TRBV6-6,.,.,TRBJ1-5,CASSSLRGVSNQPQHF,TGTGCCAGCAGTTCGCTGAGGGGGGTCAGCAATCAGCCCCAGCATTTT
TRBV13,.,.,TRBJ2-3,CASSLGAAATDTQYF,TGTGCCAGCAGCTTAGGGGCGGCAGCCACAGATACGCAGTATTTT
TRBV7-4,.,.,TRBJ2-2,CASGPDTGELFF,TGTGCCAGCGGACCGGACACCGGGGAGCTGTTTTTT
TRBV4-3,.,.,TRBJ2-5,CASSGRGAQSEETQYF,TGCGCCAGCAGCGGACGGGGTGCTCAGTCGGAAGAGACCCAGTACTTC
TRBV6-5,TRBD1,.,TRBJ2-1,CASSYSDRGGYNEQFF,TGTGCCAGCAGTTACTCTGACAGGGGGGGATACAATGAGCAGTTCTTC
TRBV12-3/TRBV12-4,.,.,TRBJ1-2,CASSRGSFYGYTF,TGTGCCAGCAGTCGAGGGTCCTTCTATGGCTACACCTTC
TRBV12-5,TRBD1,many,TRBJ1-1,CASGWLQEQPGGVENTEAFF,TGTGCTAGTGGTTGGCTACAGGAACAACCAGGGGGTGTCGAGAACACTGAAGCTTTCTTT
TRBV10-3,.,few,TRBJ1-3,CAIVIWRAGSGNTIYF,TGTGCCATCGTCATCTGGCGGGCAGGGTCCGGAAACACCATATATTTT
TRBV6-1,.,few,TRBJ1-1,CASSDEEGGTEAFF,TGTGCCAGCAGTGATGAGGAGGGGGGCACTGAAGCTTTCTTT
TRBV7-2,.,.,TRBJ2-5,CASSLTGIKETQYF,TGTGCCAGCAGCTTGACGGGGATTAAGGAGACCCAGTACTTC
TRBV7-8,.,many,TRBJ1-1,CASSSGRDLGTEAFF,TGTGCCAGCAGCTCCGGACGGGACCTCGGGACTGAAGCTTTCTTT
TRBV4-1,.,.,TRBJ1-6,CASSQDGRGSPLHF,TGCGCCAGCAGCCAAGATGGGAGGGGCTCACCCCTCCACTTT
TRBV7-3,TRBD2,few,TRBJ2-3,CASSHRPGTSERDTQYF,TGTGCCAGCAGCCACCGACCCGGGACTAGCGAAAGAGATACGCAGTATTTT
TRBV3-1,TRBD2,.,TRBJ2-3,CASSHFIGLAKDTQYF,TGTGCCAGCAGTCATTTTATAGGACTAGCTAAAGATACGCAGTATTTT
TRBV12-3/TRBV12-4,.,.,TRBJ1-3,CASSLGRGGNTIYF,TGTGCCAGCAGTTTAGGGCGGGGTGGAAACACCATATATTTT
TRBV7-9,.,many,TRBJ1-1,CASLDQGLHITNLGRNTEAFF,TGTGCCAGTTTGGATCAGGGGCTTCATATAACAAATCTGGGACGGAACACTGAAGCTTTCTTT
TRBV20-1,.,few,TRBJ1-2,CSARPREYGYTF,TGCAGTGCTAGGCCCAGGGAGTATGGCTACACCTTC
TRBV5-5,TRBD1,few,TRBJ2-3,CASSLERTGAADTQYF,TGTGCCAGCAGCTTGGAAAGGACAGGGGCCGCAGATACGCAGTATTTT
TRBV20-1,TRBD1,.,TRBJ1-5,CSARDPTGDHQPQHF,TGCAGTGCTAGAGATCCCACAGGGGACCACCAGCCCCAGCATTTT
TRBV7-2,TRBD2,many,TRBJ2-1,CASSLDGGRVLDEQFF,TGTGCCAGCAGCTTAGATGGGGGGAGGGTATTGGATGAGCAGTTCTTC
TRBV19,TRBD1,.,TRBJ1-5,CASLDRGQPQHF,TGTGCCAGTTTGGACAGGGGACAGCCCCAGCATTTT
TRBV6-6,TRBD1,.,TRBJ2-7,CASSYSSRGLNEQYF,TGTGCCAGCAGTTACTCGAGCAGGGGGCTCAACGAGCAGTACTTC
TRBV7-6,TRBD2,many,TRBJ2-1,CASSSPGAGGHNEQFF,TGTGCCAGCAGCTCCCCGGGAGCGGGGGGACACAATGAGCAGTTCTTC
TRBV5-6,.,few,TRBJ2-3,CASSLWTQADITQYF,TGTGCCAGCAGCTTGTGGACCCAAGCTGATATTACGCAGTATTTT
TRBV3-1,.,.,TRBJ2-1,CASSLDREVQFF,TGTGCCAGCAGTCTTGACAGAGAGGTGCAGTTCTTC
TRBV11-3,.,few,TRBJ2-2,CASSPFRGVEGTGELFF,TGTGCCAGCAGCCCGTTTAGAGGGGTCGAAGGGACCGGGGAGCTGTTTTTT
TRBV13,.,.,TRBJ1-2,CASFLRGNYGYTF,TGTGCCAGCTTTTTACGGGGGAACTATGGCTACACCTTC
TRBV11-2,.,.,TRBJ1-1,CASNLENTEAFF,TGTGCCAGCAACTTAGAAAACACTGAAGCTTTCTTT
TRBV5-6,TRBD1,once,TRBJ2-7,CASSWGQGFESYEQYF,TGTGCCAGCAGCTGGGGACAGGGGTTTGAGTCCTACGAGCAGTACTTC
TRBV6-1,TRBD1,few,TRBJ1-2,CASSGIRDRTNYGYTF,TGTGCCAGCAGTGGGATCCGGGACAGAACTAACTATGGCTACACCTTC